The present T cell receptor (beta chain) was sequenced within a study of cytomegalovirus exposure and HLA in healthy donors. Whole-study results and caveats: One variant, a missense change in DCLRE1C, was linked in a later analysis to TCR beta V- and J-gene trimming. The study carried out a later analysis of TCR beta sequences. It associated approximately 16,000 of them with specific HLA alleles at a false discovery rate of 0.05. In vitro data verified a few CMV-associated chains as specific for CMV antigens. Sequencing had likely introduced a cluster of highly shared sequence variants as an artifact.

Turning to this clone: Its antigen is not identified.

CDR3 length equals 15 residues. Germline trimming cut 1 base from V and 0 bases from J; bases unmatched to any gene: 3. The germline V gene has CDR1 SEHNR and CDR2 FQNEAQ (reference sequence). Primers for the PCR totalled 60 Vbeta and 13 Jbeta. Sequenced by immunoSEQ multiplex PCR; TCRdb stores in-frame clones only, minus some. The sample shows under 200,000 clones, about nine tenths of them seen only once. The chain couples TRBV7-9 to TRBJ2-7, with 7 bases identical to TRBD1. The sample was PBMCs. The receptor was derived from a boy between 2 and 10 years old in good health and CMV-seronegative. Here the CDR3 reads CASSLGGTVSYEQYF. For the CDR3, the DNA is TGTGCCAGCAGCTTAGGGGGGACAGTCTCCTACGAGCAGTACTTC.